This T cell receptor (beta chain) came from a study of long-term antiretroviral therapy in people with HIV. The CDR3 loop spans 14 amino acids. Findings and caveats of the study: Relative to transplant donor controls, diversity remained lower despite increasing after ART.

Per individual, the PBMC samples numbered at least one pre-ART and at least two post-ART. Ahead of DNA extraction, samples held roughly 0.9-10 million cryopreserved PBMC each. Version v3.0 of the immunoSEQ assay ran at survey level. Repertoires were generated with immunoSEQ multiplex PCR, while TCRdb's copy carries only in-frame clones and drops some. The table lists over 9,500 clones, around 70% of them singletons. This clone was recorded once. Its matching antigen is unknown. The input for sequencing was unsorted PBMCs, taken 1.8 years before starting antiretroviral therapy. This clonotype was obtained from a man in his forties or fifties with HIV. This sequence joins TRBV21-1 and TRBJ2-7; the table's D call, TRBD1, has no DNA check behind it. TRBV21-1 is classified as a pseudogene. The CDR3 DNA reads TGTGCCAACCCGAGGGACAGCCCATACTACGAGCAGTACTTC. It yields the protein CANPRDSPYYEQYF.